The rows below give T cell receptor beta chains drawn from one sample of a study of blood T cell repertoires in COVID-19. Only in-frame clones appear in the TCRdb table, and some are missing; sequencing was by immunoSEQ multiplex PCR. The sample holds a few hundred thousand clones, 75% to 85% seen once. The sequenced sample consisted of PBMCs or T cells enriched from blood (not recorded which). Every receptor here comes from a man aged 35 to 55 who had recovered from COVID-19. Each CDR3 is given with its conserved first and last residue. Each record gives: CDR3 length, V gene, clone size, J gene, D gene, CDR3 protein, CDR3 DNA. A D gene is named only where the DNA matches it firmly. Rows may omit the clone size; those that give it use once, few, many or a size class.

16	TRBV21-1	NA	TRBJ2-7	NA	CASSRTKTSFSYEQYF	TGTGCCAGCAGCAGAACGAAGACTAGTTTTTCCTACGAGCAGTACTTC
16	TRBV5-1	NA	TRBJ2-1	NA	CASSLVPVSGYNEQFF	TGCGCCAGCAGCTTGGTGCCTGTTTCAGGGTACAATGAGCAGTTCTTC
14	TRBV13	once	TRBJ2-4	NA	CASSLGLAKNIQYF	TGTGCCAGCAGCTTAGGCCTAGCCAAAAACATTCAGTACTTC
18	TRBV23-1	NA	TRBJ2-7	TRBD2	CASSQWASGDLSSYEQYF	TGCGCCAGCAGTCAATGGGCTAGCGGAGACTTGAGCTCCTACGAGCAGTACTTC
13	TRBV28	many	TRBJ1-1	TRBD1	CASSRDRVTEAFF	TGTGCCAGCAGCCGTGACAGGGTTACTGAAGCTTTCTTT
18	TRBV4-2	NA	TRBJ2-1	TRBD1	CASSPTSGETGGYNEQFF	TGTGCCAGCAGCCCCACTTCGGGGGAAACAGGGGGTTACAATGAGCAGTTCTTC
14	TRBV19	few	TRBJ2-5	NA	CASSIRTVGETQYF	TGTGCCAGTAGTATCCGGACAGTTGGAGAGACCCAGTACTTC
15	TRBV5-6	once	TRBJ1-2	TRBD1	CASSPWTGGRYGYTF	TGTGCCAGCAGCCCCTGGACAGGGGGAAGGTATGGCTACACCTTC
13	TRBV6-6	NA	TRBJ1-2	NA	CASSYGGQYGYTF	TGTGCCAGCAGTTACGGAGGCCAATATGGCTACACCTTC
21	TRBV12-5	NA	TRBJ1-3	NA	CASGLVIGTVTRGLSGNTIYF	TGTGCTAGTGGTTTGGTAATAGGCACTGTGACCCGAGGGCTCTCTGGAAACACCATATATTTT
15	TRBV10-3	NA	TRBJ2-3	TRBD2	CAISELAESTDTQYF	TGTGCCATCAGTGAGCTAGCGGAGAGCACAGATACGCAGTATTTT
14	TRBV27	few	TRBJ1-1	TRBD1	CASRSGTVNTEAFF	TGTGCCAGCAGGTCCGGGACAGTGAACACTGAAGCTTTCTTT
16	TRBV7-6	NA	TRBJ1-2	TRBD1	CASSLGVAGGTYGYTF	TGTGCCAGCAGCTTAGGGGTGGCAGGGGGCACCTATGGCTACACCTTC
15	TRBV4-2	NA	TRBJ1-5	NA	CASSRTQDSLQPQHF	TGTGCCAGCAGCCGCACCCAAGACAGTCTGCAGCCCCAGCATTTT
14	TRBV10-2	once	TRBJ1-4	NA	CASSDTHGSEKLFF	TGCGCCAGCAGTGATACCCACGGGAGTGAAAAACTGTTTTTT
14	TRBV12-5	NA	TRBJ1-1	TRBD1	CASGLLSGGTEAFF	TGTGCTAGTGGTTTGTTGTCAGGGGGCACTGAAGCTTTCTTT
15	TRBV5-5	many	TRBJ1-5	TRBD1	CASSREGQVNQPQHF	TGTGCCAGCAGCCGAGAGGGACAGGTCAATCAGCCCCAGCATTTT
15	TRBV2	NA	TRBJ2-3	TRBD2	CASSFTGGSTDTQYF	TGTGCCAGCAGTTTTACGGGGGGGAGCACAGATACGCAGTATTTT
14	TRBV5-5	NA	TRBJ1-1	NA	CASSLISAFSEAFF	TGTGCCAGCAGCTTGATATCCGCGTTCTCTGAAGCTTTCTTT
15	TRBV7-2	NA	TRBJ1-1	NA	CASMPWKGVNTEAFF	TGTGCCAGCATGCCATGGAAAGGGGTGAACACTGAAGCTTTCTTT
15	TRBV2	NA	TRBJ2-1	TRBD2	CASSEVASGISEQFF	TGTGCCAGCAGTGAAGTGGCTAGCGGGATTAGTGAGCAGTTCTTC
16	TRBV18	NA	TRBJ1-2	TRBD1	CASSPGQGPLNYGYTF	TGTGCCAGCTCCCCGGGACAGGGGCCCCTTAACTATGGCTACACCTTC
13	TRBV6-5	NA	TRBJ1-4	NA	CAASTIGGEKLFF	TGTGCCGCCTCGACAATAGGAGGTGAAAAACTGTTTTTT